This T cell receptor beta chain was obtained from a study of shared T cell receptors in the human thymus. Using immunoSEQ multiplex PCR, the repertoire was profiled, and TCRdb retains in-frame clones only, with some absent. The sample comprises under 850,000 clones, approximately 88% of which are singletons, and roughly 0.0097% rests with the top ten. Per germline, CDR1 MNHEY and CDR2 SVGAGI. This CDR3 contains 15 residues. V lost 2 bases, J lost 1 base, and 11 bases lay in between. The sample was also linked to a second study, of human thymus T cells. According to that study: Resections obtained during corrective heart surgery supplied the thymus tissue. Thymic and blood repertoires seemed to show skewed V and J gene use. Unrelated people showed highly overlapping thymic repertoires, related research reported.

The genes are TRBV6-5 and TRBJ2-5; weak D call: TRBD1 (6 bases). Input material: thymocytes. The receptor was isolated from a boy younger than two with a congenital heart defect. The CDR3 spells CASSYGVGGQETQYF. DNA for the CDR3: TGTGCCAGCAGTTACGGCGTAGGGGGCCAAGAGACCCAGTACTTC.